This passage covers 28 T cell receptor beta chains from one sample sequenced in a study of cytotoxic CD8 clonotypes in ibrutinib-treated CLL listed by TCRdb under 2021. The sample's time point label, in plain terms: 12 months on ibrutinib. The library was prepared using the immunoSEQ multiplex PCR assay. As stored in TCRdb, this immuneACCESS dataset retains in-frame rearrangements with V and J assigned. A fraction of the clones does not appear; measured against another copy, unresolved V genes explain less than half of the discrepancy, and the remainder lacks a known reason. The sample contains 20,000 to 30,000 clones, approximately 71% of them found a single time. The ten largest clones represent 40% to 50% of the sample. Sequences were derived from PBMCs, sampled after 12 months of ibrutinib treatment. These receptors were taken from a human donor with chronic lymphocytic leukemia.

This clone was observed a single time. This chain connects TRBV7-9 to TRBJ1-2; TRBD1 agrees at 7 bases. V shed 7 bases and J 6 bases; nucleotides not matched to a gene: 11. Germline V gives CDR1 SEHNR, CDR2 FQNEAQ (reference sequence). The length of the CDR3 is 14 residues. The CDR3 DNA sequence: TGTGCCAGCACACTAACTCAGGGGGAGGATGGCTACACCTTC. It is translated as CASTLTQGEDGYTF.

The chain uses TRBV27 and TRBJ1-5, with 8 positions matching TRBD1. Losses at the gene ends were 6 bases for V and 2 bases for J; bases not matched to a gene: 3. CDR1 and CDR2 from the germline V gene are MNHEY and SMNVEV (reference sequence). The CDR3 runs to 14 residues. In DNA, the CDR3 is TGTGCCAGCAGAACAGGGGGAGGCAATCAGCCCCAGCATTTT. It translates to CASRTGGGNQPQHF.

This sequence joins TRBV7-8 and TRBJ2-5; 12 positions agree with TRBD2. The CDR3 length is 15 residues. Germline CDR1 is SGHVS and CDR2 is FQNEAQ. V trimming: 5 bases; J trimming: 4 bases; junction bases outside the gene matches: 5. The CDR3 protein is CASSIPSGGAETQYF. CDR3 sequence (DNA): TGTGCCAGCAGCATCCCTAGCGGGGGGGCAGAGACCCAGTACTTC.

This clone showed up just a few times. The V call is TRBV21-1, the J call TRBJ2-3; the table's D call TRBD1 went unverified against the DNA. TRBV21-1 is a listed pseudogene. The CDR3 runs 19 residues. The CDR3: CASSKAGHGSASSTDTQYF. The CDR3 DNA sequence: TGTGCCAGCAGCAAAGCGGGACACGGCTCTGCGTCTAGCACAGATACGCAGTATTTT.

The chain links TRBV7-5 to TRBJ2-7; the DNA was not used to check the table's D call, TRBD2. TRBV7-5 is shown as a pseudogene. The CDR3 contains 15 residues. The CDR3 sequence is CARSGSGGISYEQYF. CDR3 DNA sequence: TGTGCCAGAAGCGGTAGCGGGGGGATCTCCTACGAGCAGTACTTC.

This clone is deemed medium-sized. CDR3: CASSWGTYANTEAFF. The CDR3, as DNA: TGCGCCAGCAGCTGGGGGACTTATGCGAACACTGAAGCTTTCTTT. This rearrangement joins TRBV5-1 to TRBJ1-1; D may be TRBD1 (5 bases). This CDR3 region has 15 residues. Trimming took off 3 bases at V and 1 base at J, with 13 bases between the two ends. CDR1 is SGHRS and CDR2 is YFSETQ in the germline V gene.

This clone was detected only a few times. This sequence joins TRBV5-1 and TRBJ1-5, with TRBD1 matching over 8 bases. V lost 0 bases and J lost 2; bases outside the gene matches: 4. CDR1 and CDR2 from the germline V gene are SGHRS and YFSETQ. The CDR3 extends over 16 amino acids. The CDR3 DNA follows: TGCGCCAGCAGCTTGGGTCCGGGACAGGGCAATCAGCCCCAGCATTTT. This sequence encodes CASSLGPGQGNQPQHF.

This chain uses TRBV14 with TRBJ2-1, with D perhaps given as TRBD1 or TRBD2 (5 bases each). This CDR3 is built from 14 residues. Trimming cost V 0 bases and J 9 bases, with 12 bases left between them. Germline loops: CDR1 SGHDN, CDR2 FVKESK. CDR3: CASSQDMGVGEQFF. CDR3 DNA sequence: TGTGCCAGCAGCCAAGATATGGGGGTGGGTGAGCAGTTCTTC.

The chain links TRBV5-6 to TRBJ2-3; 12 nucleotides line up with TRBD2. This CDR3 spans 17 amino acids. Germline V gives CDR1 SGHDT, CDR2 YYEEEE. Unmatched junction bases numbered 6, after V lost 4 bases and J lost 0 bases. In nucleotides, the CDR3 is TGTGCCAGCAGCGCACCTAGCGGGGGGGCAAGCACAGATACGCAGTATTTT. Its protein product is CASSAPSGGASTDTQYF.

The chain combines TRBV20-1 with TRBJ1-6; D not certain. This CDR3 region has 10 residues. Trimming pared 2 bases from V and 15 bases from J, leaving 8 bases between. Germline values: CDR1 DFQATT, CDR2 SNEGSKA (reference sequence). The CDR3 DNA reads as TGCAGTGCTAGACAGGCCGACCTCCACTTT. This encodes CSARQADLHF.

The rearrangement links TRBV6-1 to TRBJ1-6; D not certain. V was pared by 1 base and J by 0 bases, with 4 bases between. Germline V lookup: CDR1 MNHNS, CDR2 SASEGT. The CDR3 runs to 15 residues. CDR3 DNA sequence: TGTGCCAGCAGTGAAGGGAGCTCCTATAATTCACCCCTCCACTTT. Encoded protein: CASSEGSSYNSPLHF.

The chain's CDR3 is CASSYGTGASNQPQHF. DNA for the CDR3: TGTGCCAGCAGTTACGGGACAGGGGCGAGCAATCAGCCCCAGCATTTT. The chain carries TRBV6-5 and TRBJ1-5; 10 bases map to TRBD1. J gave up 1 base and V 2 bases, and 2 bases lay outside the gene matches. CDR1 is MNHEY, CDR2 SVGAGI, per germline. This CDR3 is built from 16 residues.

This rearrangement joins TRBV2 to TRBJ2-2, with 7 bases fitting TRBD1. Unmatched junction bases numbered 8, after V lost 6 bases and J lost 4 bases. The CDR3 extends over 15 amino acids. CDR1 and CDR2 from the germline V gene are SNHLY and FYNNEI. CDR3 in DNA: TGTGCCAGCAGATTCTCGAGACAGGGCACCGGGGAGCTGTTTTTT. Translated, it gives CASRFSRQGTGELFF.

This chain connects TRBV28 to TRBJ1-4; tentatively, D is TRBD1 (6 bases). From germline, CDR1 is MDHEN and CDR2 SYDVKM. The CDR3 is 12 residues long. Trimming shortened V by 8 bases and J by 9 bases, and 13 bases separated the two germline ends. The CDR3 loop reads CASGVTGKKLFF. The CDR3 DNA is TGTGCCAGCGGGGTTACAGGGAAAAAACTGTTTTTT.

This rearrangement joins TRBV7-2 to TRBJ1-2; D unresolved. Germline V CDR1 and CDR2: SGHTA, FQGNSA. V lost 3 bases and J lost 4, with 6 bases in between. This CDR3 spans 12 amino acids. The CDR3 bases are TGTGCCAGCAGCTTCGACGCCTATGGCTACACCTTC. This encodes CASSFDAYGYTF.

This chain uses TRBV9 with TRBJ2-2; D not certain. The germline gives CDR1 SGDLS, CDR2 YYNGEE. Trimming cost V 1 base and J 6 bases, with 16 bases left between them. CDR3 length: 16 amino acids. CDR3 nucleotide sequence: TGTGCCAGCAGCGTATTCAATCGGGTGGGCGCCGGGGAGCTGTTTTTT. Encoded protein: CASSVFNRVGAGELFF.

The CDR3 DNA reads TGTGCCAGCAGCCGAACACCCCCGGGACAGATCCACTACGAGCAGTACTTC. Its protein product is CASSRTPPGQIHYEQYF. The genes are TRBV9 and TRBJ2-7, with 7 positions matching TRBD1. In germline, CDR1 is SGDLS, CDR2 YYNGEE. The junction had 16 bases not matched to a gene; V was cut back by 4 bases and J by 3 bases. The length of the CDR3 is 17 residues.

This clone was detected only a few times. This chain joins TRBV19 and TRBJ1-5; TRBD1 might be the D (5 bases). There are 14 residues in the CDR3. The germline V gene has CDR1 LNHDA and CDR2 SQIVND (reference sequence). V lost 7 bases to trimming and J lost 0 bases, with 10 bases between them. CDR3 DNA sequence: TGTGCCAGTAAGCTAGGGGCTAGCAATCAGCCCCAGCATTTT. Translation: CASKLGASNQPQHF. Filled out from reference TRBV19 and TRBJ1-5, the complete variable domain reads DGGITQSPKYLFRKEGQNVTLSCEQNLNHDAMYWYRQDPGQGLRLIYYSQIVNDFQKGDIAEGYSVSREKKESFPLTVTSAQKNPTAFYLCASKLGASNQPQHFGDGTRLSIL.

The rearrangement uses TRBV7-2 and TRBJ2-7; D is uncertain. The CDR3 loop spans 16 amino acids. Germline CDR1 and CDR2: SGHTA and FQGNSA. V lost 1 base, J lost 3 bases, and 16 bases lay in between. The DNA for the CDR3 is TGTGCCAGCAGCTTAGATGGGCGGATTTCGAACTACGAGCAGTACTTC. Translation: CASSLDGRISNYEQYF.

V is TRBV5-4 and J is TRBJ1-5; D is perhaps TRBD1 (5 bases). Germline loops: CDR1 SGHNT, CDR2 YYREEE (reference sequence). Trimming removed 4 bases at V and 13 bases at J, with 18 bases between. The CDR3 contains 13 residues. CDR3 in DNA: TGTGCCAGCAGCCCCGACCGTGACAGCCGACAGCATTTT. It translates to CASSPDRDSRQHF.

This clone was picked up a small number of times. V is TRBV28 and J is TRBJ2-7; D is uncertain. CDR3 size: 12 residues. V was shortened by 5 bases and J by 6 bases, with 11 bases between the two germline ends. Germline assignment: CDR1 MDHEN and CDR2 SYDVKM. The CDR3 sequence is CASSPWRIEQYF. The CDR3 DNA sequence: TGTGCCAGCAGTCCCTGGCGAATCGAGCAGTACTTC.

The chain combines TRBV6-5 with TRBJ2-5, with D possibly TRBD1 on 5 matching bases. This CDR3 has 14 residues. V was cut by 0 bases and J by 5 bases, with 10 bases left in between. Germline CDR1 and CDR2: MNHEY and SVGAGI. CDR3 loop: CASSYSWGRETQYF. CDR3 DNA sequence: TGTGCCAGCAGTTACTCTTGGGGCCGGGAGACCCAGTACTTC.

This chain connects TRBV28 to TRBJ1-5; 8 nucleotides agree with TRBD1. After removal of 7 bases from V and 0 bases from J, the junction contained 8 bases not matched to a gene. CDR3 length: 16 amino acids. Germline loops: CDR1 MDHEN, CDR2 SYDVKM. CDR3 nucleotide sequence: TGTGCCAGCATACTAGACAGGGGTCTTAGCAATCAGCCCCAGCATTTT. This translates into CASILDRGLSNQPQHF.

V is TRBV7-3 and J is TRBJ2-5; no definite D call. This CDR3 has 14 amino acids. Germline-derived CDR1 and CDR2 are SGHTA and FQGTGA. Trimming stripped 0 bases from V and 0 bases from J, with 5 bases between. Here the CDR3 reads CASSLTGNQETQYF. The CDR3 DNA is TGTGCCAGCAGCTTAACCGGCAACCAAGAGACCCAGTACTTC.

The rearrangement joins TRBV19 to TRBJ1-4; D is unclear. Trimming pared 5 bases from V and 3 bases from J, leaving 7 bases between. This CDR3 comprises 13 residues. Per the germline V gene, CDR1 is LNHDA and CDR2 is SQIVND (reference sequence). CDR3: CASSLLSNEKLFF. DNA for the CDR3: TGTGCCAGTAGTCTTCTATCTAATGAAAAACTGTTTTTT.

The chain couples TRBV5-5 to TRBJ1-6; tentatively, D is TRBD1 (5 bases). Germline V gives CDR1 SGHKS, CDR2 YYEKEE (reference sequence). V gave up 4 bases and J gave up 9 bases, with 20 bases separating them. CDR3 length: 16 residues. The DNA of the CDR3 is TGTGCCAGCAGCCTGAGTGGGGGACTTGGTGGTTCACCCCTCCACTTT. Its protein is CASSLSGGLGGSPLHF.

In DNA form, the CDR3 reads TGTGCCAGCAAAACCGGGACATCTTATCAGCCCCAGCATTTT. This encodes CASKTGTSYQPQHF. This rearrangement joins TRBV28 to TRBJ1-5, with a weak D call TRBD1 (6 bases). Trimming removed 7 bases from V and 5 bases from J, with 15 bases in between. CDR3 size: 14 residues. Per germline, CDR1 MDHEN and CDR2 SYDVKM.

The chain recombines TRBV20-1 with TRBJ2-5; D remains unclear. CDR1 is DFQATT and CDR2 is SNEGSKA in the germline V gene (reference sequence). The CDR3 spans 11 residues. Trimming took off 6 bases at V and 7 bases at J, with 12 bases between the two ends. For the CDR3, the DNA is TGCAGTGCCCCGACCTATGGGACCCAGTACTTC. Its protein product is CSAPTYGTQYF.